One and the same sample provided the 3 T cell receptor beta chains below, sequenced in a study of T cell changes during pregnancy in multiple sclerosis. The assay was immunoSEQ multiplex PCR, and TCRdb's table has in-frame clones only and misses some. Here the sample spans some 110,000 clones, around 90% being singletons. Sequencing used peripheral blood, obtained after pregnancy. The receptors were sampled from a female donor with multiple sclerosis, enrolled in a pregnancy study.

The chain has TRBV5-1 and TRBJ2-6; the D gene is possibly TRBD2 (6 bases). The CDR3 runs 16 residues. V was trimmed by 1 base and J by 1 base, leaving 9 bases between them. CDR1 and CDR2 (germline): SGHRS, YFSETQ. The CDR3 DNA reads TGCGCCAGCAGCTTGTTCGCGGGATCTGGGGCCAACGTCCTGACTTTC. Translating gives CASSLFAGSGANVLTF.

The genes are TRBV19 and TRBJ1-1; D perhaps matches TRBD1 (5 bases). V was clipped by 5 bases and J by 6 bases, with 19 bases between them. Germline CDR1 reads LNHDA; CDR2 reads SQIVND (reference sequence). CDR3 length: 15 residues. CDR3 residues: CASSVIRDSRAEAFF. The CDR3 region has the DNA TGTGCCAGTAGTGTCATCCGGGACTCCCGGGCTGAAGCTTTCTTT.

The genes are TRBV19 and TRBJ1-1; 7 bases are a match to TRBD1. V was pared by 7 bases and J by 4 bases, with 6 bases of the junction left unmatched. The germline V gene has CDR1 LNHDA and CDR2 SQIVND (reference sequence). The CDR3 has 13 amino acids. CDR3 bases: TGTGCCAGTAAGGACAGGAGGGGCACTGAAGCTTTCTTT. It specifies CASKDRRGTEAFF.